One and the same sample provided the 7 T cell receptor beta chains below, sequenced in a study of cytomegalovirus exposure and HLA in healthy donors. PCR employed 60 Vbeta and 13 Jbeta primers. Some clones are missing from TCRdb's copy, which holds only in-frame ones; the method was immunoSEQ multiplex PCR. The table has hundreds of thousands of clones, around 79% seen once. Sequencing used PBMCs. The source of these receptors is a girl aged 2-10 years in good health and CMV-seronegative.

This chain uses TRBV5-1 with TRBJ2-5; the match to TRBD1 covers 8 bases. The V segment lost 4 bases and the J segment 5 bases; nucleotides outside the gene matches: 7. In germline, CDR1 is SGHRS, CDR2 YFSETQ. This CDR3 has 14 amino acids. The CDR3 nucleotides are TGCGCCAGCAGCAGTGGACAGGGTCTGGAGACCCAGTACTTC. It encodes CASSSGQGLETQYF.

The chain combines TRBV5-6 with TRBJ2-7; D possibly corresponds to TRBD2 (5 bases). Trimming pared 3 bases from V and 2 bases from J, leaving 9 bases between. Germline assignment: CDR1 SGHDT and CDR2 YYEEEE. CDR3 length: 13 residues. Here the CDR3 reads CASSSLEAYEQYF. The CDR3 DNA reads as TGTGCCAGCAGCTCCCTGGAGGCCTACGAGCAGTACTTC.

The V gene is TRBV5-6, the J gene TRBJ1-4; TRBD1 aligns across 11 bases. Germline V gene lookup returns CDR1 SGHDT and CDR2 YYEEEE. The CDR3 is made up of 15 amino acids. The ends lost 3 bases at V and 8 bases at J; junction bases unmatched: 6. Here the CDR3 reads CASSSWTGGAEKLFF. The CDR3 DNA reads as TGTGCCAGCAGCTCCTGGACAGGGGGCGCAGAAAAACTGTTTTTT.

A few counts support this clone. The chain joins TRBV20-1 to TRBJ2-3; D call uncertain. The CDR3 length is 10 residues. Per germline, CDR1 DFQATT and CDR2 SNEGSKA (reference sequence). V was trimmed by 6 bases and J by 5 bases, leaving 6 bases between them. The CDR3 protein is CSATEDTQYF. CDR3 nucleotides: TGCAGTGCCACTGAAGATACGCAGTATTTT.

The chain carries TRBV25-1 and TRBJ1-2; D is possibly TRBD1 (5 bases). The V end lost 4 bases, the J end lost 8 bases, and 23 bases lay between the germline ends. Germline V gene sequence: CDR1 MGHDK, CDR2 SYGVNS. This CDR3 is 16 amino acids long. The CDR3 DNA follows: TGTGCCAGCAGTGGCTATCTCAGTGAGAACAGGATGGGCTACACCTTC. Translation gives CASSGYLSENRMGYTF.

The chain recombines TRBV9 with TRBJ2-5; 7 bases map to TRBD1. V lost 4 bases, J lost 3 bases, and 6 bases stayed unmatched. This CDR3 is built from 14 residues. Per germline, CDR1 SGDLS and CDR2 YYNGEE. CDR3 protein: CASSYADREETQYF. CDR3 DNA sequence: TGTGCCAGCAGCTACGCCGACAGGGAAGAGACCCAGTACTTC.

The CDR3 loop reads CASTETGHSSPLHF. CDR3 DNA: TGTGCCAGCACCGAGACAGGCCATTCTTCACCCCTCCACTTT. The rearrangement uses TRBV6-5 and TRBJ1-6; perhaps TRBD1 as D (6 bases). The V end lost 7 bases, the J end lost 9 bases, and 16 bases lay between the germline ends. This CDR3 contains 14 residues. Germline assignment: CDR1 MNHEY and CDR2 SVGAGI.